This TCR beta chain was captured in a study of PD-1 blockade in mismatch repair-deficient tumors. V lost 2 bases and J 3 bases, leaving 17 bases between the germline ends. The CDR3 has 16 amino acids. CDR1 GTSNPN and CDR2 SVGIG come from the germline V gene (reference sequence). Mismatch repair deficiency was confirmed in all patients, by PCR or immunohistochemistry. The TCR-sequenced patients were three responders to pembrolizumab. Clones were sequenced by immunoSEQ multiplex PCR, and TCRdb holds only the in-frame ones, with some missing. This sample has 90,000 to 130,000 clones, with 70% to 80% found just once.

This receptor was identified in an adult with mismatch repair-deficient cancer. This chain uses TRBV30 with TRBJ2-1; D is undetermined. Source: peripheral blood, taken 60 weeks after starting pembrolizumab. The DNA for the CDR3 is TGTGCCTGGAGTCCCATTGACAACCGGATCTACAATGAGCAGTTCTTC. It specifies CAWSPIDNRIYNEQFF.